The 22 T cell receptor beta chains listed next were all sequenced from one sample in a study of T cells in Graves' hyperthyroidism and ophthalmopathy (dated by TCRdb to the late 2010s). Library preparation employed multiplex PCR. The sample was run on an Illumina HiSeq 2000. TCR beta CDR3 regions were amplified from RNA transcripts. For the first round of RT-PCR on the TCR CDR3, the HTBI primer set was used together with the Qiagen OneStep RT-PCR kit. The public sequencing data were trimmed at Q25 with fastp and processed into clonotypes with MiXCR by TCRdb, which kept only in-frame beta chains. Rows with a matching CDR3 protein are joined into one entry that keeps the most common DNA and genes. Present in this sample are around 400,000 distinct CDR3 sequences, roughly 15% of which were seen just once. In total, the top ten clones hold roughly 19% of the sample. Sequenced: blood. The source is a woman aged 55-75 years with Graves' ophthalmopathy.

The V gene is TRBV4-1, the J gene TRBJ1-2, with TRBD1 as a possible D gene (5 bases). This CDR3 region has 13 residues. Germline-derived CDR1 and CDR2 are MGHRA and YSYEKL. V lost 0 bases and J 6 bases, leaving 8 bases between the germline ends. The CDR3 sequence is CASSQDRGDGYTF. As DNA, the CDR3 is TGCGCCAGCAGCCAAGATCGGGGGGATGGCTACACCTTC.

There are many counts of this clonotype. The J gene is TRBJ1-1, the V gene TRBV29-1; no firm D call. This CDR3 region has 12 residues. Trimming shortened V by 3 bases and J by 0 bases, and 5 bases separated the two germline ends. Germline CDR1 SQVTM, CDR2 ANQGSEA. The CDR3 sequence is CSVDSVNTEAFF. The CDR3 nucleotides read TGCAGCGTTGACAGTGTGAACACTGAAGCTTTCTTT.

In its sample, this clonotype was seen a few times. V gene TRBV10-3 combines with J gene TRBJ2-6; 8 positions agree with TRBD1. Germline V gene sequence: CDR1 ENHRY, CDR2 SYGVKD. This CDR3 comprises 19 residues. The J segment lost 4 bases and the V segment lost 0 bases, leaving 11 bases of the junction unmatched. CDR3 in amino acids: CAISESVGRGQAGANVLTF. The CDR3 DNA sequence: TGTGCCATCAGTGAGTCGGTCGGCAGGGGGCAAGCGGGGGCCAACGTCCTGACTTTC.

A word on this clonotype: A read error is possible here, since a much larger clone lies one base away. This chain joins TRBV5-6 and TRBJ2-7; the match to TRBD2 covers 7 bases. Germline CDR1 SGHDT, CDR2 YYEEEE. This CDR3 comprises 14 residues. Trimming cost V 5 bases and J 6 bases; bases outside gene matches: 11. For the CDR3, the DNA is TGTGCCAGCAGTTCCGGGATAGGGACTATCGAGCAGTACTTC. Translating gives CASSSGIGTIEQYF.

This chain uses TRBV6-2 or TRBV6-3 with TRBJ2-6; possibly TRBD2 for D (5 bases). V was cut by 8 bases and J by 0 bases, with 8 bases left in between. Germline CDR1 and CDR2: MNHEY and SVGEGT. This CDR3 is built from 14 residues. This CDR3 is CASRGASGANVLTF. In DNA form, the CDR3 reads TGTGCCAGCCGGGGAGCCTCTGGGGCCAACGTCCTGACTTTC.

The sample holds many counts of this clonotype. The chain combines TRBV5-5 with TRBJ1-2; D is uncertain. The CDR3 sequence is 14 residues long. The germline gives CDR1 SGHKS, CDR2 YYEKEE (reference sequence). The germline V and J ends were trimmed by 0 bases and 1 base, with 7 bases remaining between them. The CDR3 DNA sequence: TGTGCCAGCAGCTTGGTGGGAAGTAACTATGGCTACACCTTC. Protein sequence: CASSLVGSNYGYTF.

This clonotype has ten or more counts. J is TRBJ2-3 and V is TRBV2, with D possibly being TRBD1 or TRBD2 (5 bases each). This CDR3 is built from 12 residues. Per germline, CDR1 SNHLY and CDR2 FYNNEI. The germline V and J ends were trimmed by 7 bases and 9 bases, with 14 bases remaining between them. CDR3 DNA: TGTGCCAGCACCGCCGGGGCAGGGACGCAGTATTTT. The encoded protein is CASTAGAGTQYF.

This clonotype occurred a few times. This chain uses TRBV20-1 with TRBJ2-2; no clear D gene. The germline V gene has CDR1 DFQATT and CDR2 SNEGSKA (reference sequence). The CDR3 loop spans 11 amino acids. V was pared by 3 bases and J by 8 bases, with 7 bases between. The CDR3 bases are TGCAGTGCTAGTAATGAAGGGGAGCTGTTTTTT. Its protein is CSASNEGELFF.

This clonotype was picked up a small number of times. The chain carries TRBV28 and TRBJ1-5; no reliable D call. CDR3 size: 15 residues. Germline V gene data show CDR1 as MDHEN and CDR2 as SYDVKM. V dropped 4 bases and J dropped 1 base, with 11 bases sitting between them. The CDR3 bases are TGTGCCAGCAGTTGGGAAATTGGAAGCAATCAGCCCCAGCATTTT. Residues: CASSWEIGSNQPQHF.

The table lists this clonotype with many counts. This rearrangement joins TRBV12-3 or TRBV12-4 to TRBJ2-3, with 9 bases lining up with TRBD1. This CDR3 is built from 18 residues. V was clipped by 5 bases and J by 0 bases; unmatched bases: 12. The CDR3 loop reads CASSTGTGPSFSTDTQYF. CDR3 DNA: TGTGCCAGCAGTACCGGGACAGGGCCTTCGTTTAGCACAGATACGCAGTATTTT.

The chain recombines TRBV6-1 with TRBJ1-1; D not certain. Germline V CDR1 and CDR2: MNHNS, SASEGT. The CDR3 runs 14 residues. V lost 5 bases and J 0 bases, leaving 10 bases between the germline ends. The CDR3 is CASSYGILNTEAFF. In DNA, the CDR3 is TGTGCCAGCAGTTATGGGATCTTGAACACTGAAGCTTTCTTT.

The sample holds many counts of this clonotype. The chain recombines TRBV28 with TRBJ1-5; D is possibly TRBD1 (5 bases). The CDR3 totals 15 residues. Looked up from germline, CDR1 is MDHEN and CDR2 is SYDVKM. V lost 5 bases, J lost 2 bases, and 13 bases lay in between. CDR3 region: CASSPPGRGNQPQHF. The CDR3 DNA sequence: TGTGCCAGCAGTCCCCCCGGCAGGGGCAATCAGCCCCAGCATTTT. The variable domain in full, completed from reference TRBV28 and TRBJ1-5, reads DVKVTQSSRYLVKRTGEKVFLECVQDMDHENMFWYRQDPGLGLRLIYFSYDVKMKEKGDIPEGYSVSREKKERFSLILESASTNQTSMYLCASSPPGRGNQPQHFGDGTRLSIL.

The rearrangement joins TRBV7-9 to TRBJ2-5; 14 positions agree with TRBD2. Germline CDR1 and CDR2: SEHNR and FQNEAQ (reference sequence). V was pared by 5 bases and J by 2 bases, with 4 bases of the junction left unmatched. The CDR3 covers 16 residues. The CDR3 reads CASSERTSGRQETQYF. The CDR3 DNA follows: TGTGCCAGCAGCGAAAGGACTAGCGGGAGGCAAGAGACCCAGTACTTC.

The chain carries TRBV3-1 and TRBJ2-3, with D tentatively TRBD2 (5 bases). CDR1 LGHDT and CDR2 YNNKEL come from the germline V gene (reference sequence). CDR3 length: 14 residues. V dropped 4 bases and J dropped 2 bases, with 10 bases sitting between them. This CDR3 is CASSLTGITDTQYF. CDR3 nucleotides: TGTGCCAGCAGCCTAACCGGGATCACAGATACGCAGTATTTT.

This clonotype was seen ten or more times. The chain recombines TRBV12-3 or TRBV12-4 with TRBJ2-7; no reliable D call. The CDR3 loop spans 14 amino acids. Deletions cut 5 bases from V and 0 bases from J, with 11 bases between. The CDR3 sequence: CASSPGRFSYEQYF. The CDR3 bases are TGTGCCAGCAGTCCCGGTAGGTTCTCCTACGAGCAGTACTTC.

This clonotype was picked up a small number of times. This chain joins TRBV28 and TRBJ1-3; D is unresolved. Trimming cost V 3 bases and J 2 bases, with 8 bases left between them. CDR3 length: 14 residues. Germline-derived CDR1 and CDR2 are MDHEN and SYDVKM. The CDR3 region has the DNA TGTGCCAGCAGTTTCGGCAGACCTGGAAACACCATATATTTT. Translated: CASSFGRPGNTIYF.

Concerning this clonotype itself: A clone one base away is much larger, so this may be a read error. J is TRBJ2-3 and V is TRBV5-5; tentative D call: TRBD1 (8 bases). Per the germline V gene, CDR1 is SGHKS and CDR2 is YYEKEE (reference sequence). This CDR3 has 18 residues. V dropped 2 bases and J dropped 5 bases, with 24 bases sitting between them. CDR3 sequence reads: CASSFWPTGTGGGDTQYF. The CDR3 bases are TGTGCCAGCAGCTTCTGGCCCACCGGGACAGGCGGGGGAGATACGCAGTATTTT.

There are many counts of this clonotype. The gene calls are TRBV24-1 and TRBJ2-5; 9 positions match TRBD2. V shed 5 bases and J 4 bases; nucleotides not matched to a gene: 4. CDR1 and CDR2 (germline): KGHDR, SFDVKD. This CDR3 comprises 14 residues. For the CDR3, the DNA is TGTGCCACCAGTGGGGCGACTAGCGGAGAGACCCAGTACTTC. The encoded protein is CATSGATSGETQYF.

This rearrangement joins TRBV4-1 to TRBJ1-5; D not certain. CDR1 and CDR2 from the germline V gene are MGHRA and YSYEKL. This CDR3 is 15 amino acids long. V was shortened by 3 bases and J by 2 bases, with 11 bases between the two germline ends. This chain's CDR3 is CASSQSITRNQPQHF. CDR3 DNA sequence: TGCGCCAGCAGCCAGTCTATTACGCGCAATCAGCCCCAGCATTTT.

At least ten counts were recorded for this clonotype. The chain has TRBV3-1 and TRBJ2-1; TRBD2 is a possible D gene (6 bases). The length of the CDR3 is 15 residues. CDR1 is LGHDT, CDR2 YNNKEL, per germline (reference sequence). V was pared by 0 bases and J by 5 bases, with 11 bases between. The CDR3 here is CASSQDGGKHNEQFF. CDR3 bases: TGTGCCAGCAGCCAAGATGGAGGGAAACACAATGAGCAGTTCTTC.

V is TRBV6-7 and J is TRBJ2-4, with D possibly matching TRBD2 (6 bases). TRBV6-7 is sorted into the ORF group, with uncertain function. The V end was cut by 5 bases, the J end by 5 bases, with 13 bases between. The CDR3 covers 14 residues. This chain's CDR3 is CASSGGKRENIQYF. CDR3 nucleotides: TGTGCCAGCAGTGGGGGGAAGAGGGAAAACATTCAGTACTTC.

This clonotype was observed many times. The chain links TRBV20-1 to TRBJ1-5; 9 positions agree with TRBD1. This CDR3 comprises 14 residues. The J segment lost 3 bases and the V segment lost 7 bases, leaving 7 bases of the junction unmatched. Per germline, CDR1 DFQATT and CDR2 SNEGSKA (reference sequence). CDR3 in amino acids: CSVPGQGDNQPQHF. CDR3 nucleotide sequence: TGCAGTGTCCCGGGACAGGGCGACAATCAGCCCCAGCATTTT.